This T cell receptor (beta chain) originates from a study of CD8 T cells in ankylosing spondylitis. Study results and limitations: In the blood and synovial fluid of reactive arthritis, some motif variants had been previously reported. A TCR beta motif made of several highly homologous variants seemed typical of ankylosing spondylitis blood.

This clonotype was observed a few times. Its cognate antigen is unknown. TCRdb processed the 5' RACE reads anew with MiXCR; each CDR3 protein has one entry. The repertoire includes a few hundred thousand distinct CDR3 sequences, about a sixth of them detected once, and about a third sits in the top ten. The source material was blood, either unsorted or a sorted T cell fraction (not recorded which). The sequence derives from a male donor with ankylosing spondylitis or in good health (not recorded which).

CDR3 DNA: TGCAGTGCTAGAGAGGTAGTTGGCACAGATACGCAGTATTTT. This encodes CSAREVVGTDTQYF. The V and J genes are TRBV20-1 and TRBJ2-3; D is uncertain. The CDR3 covers 14 residues. Germline assignment: CDR1 DFQATT and CDR2 SNEGSKA (reference sequence). Trimming left V 0 bases short and J 1 base short, with 8 bases between.